Below are 20 T cell receptor beta chains sequenced from a single sample in a study of blood T cell repertoires in COVID-19. TCRdb keeps only in-frame clones here, not all; method: immunoSEQ multiplex PCR. The sample has 55,000 to 80,000 clones, roughly 90% seen once. Sample: peripheral blood. These TCRs come from a human donor in a cohort sampled during active COVID-19.

This clone was found once. The chain carries TRBV4-1 and TRBJ1-4; 11 nucleotides match TRBD1. Unmatched junction bases numbered 10, after V lost 4 bases and J lost 0 bases. This CDR3 has 19 amino acids. Germline V gene lookup returns CDR1 MGHRA and CDR2 YSYEKL. The chain's CDR3 is CASSLDRTGGLPTNEKLFF. The DNA of the CDR3 is TGCGCCAGCAGCCTAGATAGGACAGGGGGCCTCCCAACTAATGAAAAACTGTTTTTT.

This clone was counted between two and nine times. The chain employs TRBV5-4 and TRBJ1-2, with D possibly matching TRBD1 (6 bases). The V and J ends lost 3 bases and 8 bases respectively, with 14 bases between them. The CDR3 loop spans 13 amino acids. Per the germline V gene, CDR1 is SGHNT and CDR2 is YYREEE (reference sequence). The DNA for the CDR3 is TGTGCCAGCAGCTCCGTCAGGGGCGCCGGCTACACCTTC. Encoded protein: CASSSVRGAGYTF. Full variable domain (outside the CDR3, taken from reference TRBV5-4 and TRBJ1-2): ETGVTQSPTHLIKTRGQQVTLRCSSQSGHNTVSWYQQALGQGPQFIFQYYREEENGRGNFPPRFSGLQFPNYSSELNVNALELDDSALYLCASSSVRGAGYTFGSGTRLTVV.

This sequence joins TRBV25-1 and TRBJ2-7; D gene ambiguous. The CDR3 has 12 amino acids. CDR1 MGHDK and CDR2 SYGVNS come from the germline V gene. V lost 2 bases, J lost 5 bases, and 7 bases lay in between. The DNA for the CDR3 is TGTGCCAGCAGTGAACACGGAGACGAGCAGTACTTC. Amino acids: CASSEHGDEQYF.

The chain has TRBV19 and TRBJ2-4; 7 nucleotides align to TRBD2. Germline V lookup: CDR1 LNHDA, CDR2 SQIVND (reference sequence). The ends lost 11 bases at V and 8 bases at J; junction bases unmatched: 3. The CDR3 covers 10 residues. The CDR3 DNA reads TGTGCCTCCGGGGGGTACATTCAGTACTTC. It yields the protein CASGGYIQYF.

This clone has only one observation. V usage is TRBV6-4 and J usage is TRBJ1-6, with D unclear. V was cut by 4 bases and J by 10 bases, with 11 bases left in between. Per the germline V gene, CDR1 is MRHNA and CDR2 is SNTAGT. This CDR3 has 13 residues. In DNA, the CDR3 is TGTGCCAGCAGTGTTGACGGGAACTCACCCCTCCACTTT. Protein sequence: CASSVDGNSPLHF.

In DNA, the CDR3 is TGTGCCAGCAGGGACAGGGCTGACGAGCAGTACTTC. Translated, it gives CASRDRADEQYF. The J gene is TRBJ2-7, the V gene TRBV6-5; TRBD1 matches at 8 bases. This CDR3 region has 12 residues. CDR1 and CDR2 (germline): MNHEY, SVGAGI. The trim removed 6 bases at V and 5 bases at J, leaving 3 bases unmatched.

The chain couples TRBV5-1 to TRBJ2-3, with 7 bases aligning to TRBD2. CDR1 SGHRS and CDR2 YFSETQ come from the germline V gene. Losses at the gene ends were 2 bases for V and 5 bases for J; bases not matched to a gene: 8. This CDR3 is built from 15 residues. The CDR3 region is CASSFGAGEIDTQYF. The CDR3 bases are TGCGCCAGCAGCTTCGGTGCGGGAGAAATAGATACGCAGTATTTT.

The chain carries TRBV5-4 and TRBJ2-7; tentative D call: TRBD1 (5 bases). The germline CDR1 and CDR2 sequences are SGHNT and YYREEE (reference sequence). The CDR3 sequence is 17 residues long. V dropped 0 bases and J dropped 0 bases, with 16 bases sitting between them. In DNA form, the CDR3 reads TGTGCCAGCAGCTTGGGTTCTCAGGGCCCTAACTCCTACGAGCAGTACTTC. As protein: CASSLGSQGPNSYEQYF.

The rearrangement joins TRBV19 to TRBJ2-7; D may be TRBD2 (6 bases). CDR1 and CDR2 from the germline V gene are LNHDA and SQIVND (reference sequence). V was trimmed by 4 bases and J by 3 bases, leaving 13 bases between them. This CDR3 region has 14 residues. DNA for the CDR3: TGTGCCAGTAGTAGTGGAGGGCTCCTCTACGAGCAGTACTTC. As protein: CASSSGGLLYEQYF.

The V and J genes are TRBV7-8 and TRBJ2-7, with a weak D call TRBD1 (5 bases). V lost 5 bases, J lost 3 bases, and 17 bases lay in between. This CDR3 has 15 amino acids. Germline V gene sequence: CDR1 SGHVS, CDR2 FQNEAQ. The CDR3 coding sequence is TGTGCCAGCAGCCCTCGCCCAGGGTCGATCTACGAGCAGTACTTC. It is translated as CASSPRPGSIYEQYF.

In its sample, this clone was seen once. The chain couples TRBV18 to TRBJ2-3, with 15 bases matching TRBD2. The CDR3 totals 20 residues. CDR1 and CDR2 from the germline V gene are KGHSH and LQKENI. The J segment lost 5 bases and the V segment lost 3 bases, leaving 15 bases of the junction unmatched. CDR3 in DNA: TGTGCCAGCTCACCGTTAACCGGACTAGCGGGAGGGCCCTCAATAGATACGCAGTATTTT. The encoded protein is CASSPLTGLAGGPSIDTQYF.

The rearrangement joins TRBV28 to TRBJ1-5; D might be TRBD1 (6 bases). Trimming removed 2 bases at V and 5 bases at J, with 13 bases between. Germline CDR1 MDHEN, CDR2 SYDVKM. The CDR3 covers 15 residues. In DNA form, the CDR3 reads TGTGCCAGCAGTTTAAGGGGGACACCAGATCAGCCCCAGCATTTT. It specifies CASSLRGTPDQPQHF.

The rearrangement uses TRBV14 and TRBJ2-1, with TRBD2 as a possible D gene (5 bases). The germline V gene encodes CDR1 SGHDN and CDR2 FVKESK. Trimming pared 4 bases from V and 4 bases from J, leaving 5 bases between. CDR3 length: 12 residues. CDR3 sequence reads: CASSRGYNEQFF. The CDR3 DNA sequence: TGTGCCAGCAGCCGCGGGTACAATGAGCAGTTCTTC.

This sequence joins TRBV27 and TRBJ1-2; 7 bases match TRBD1. V gave up 3 bases and J gave up 2 bases; unmatched junction bases: 3. The CDR3 consists of 14 residues. The germline V gene has CDR1 MNHEY and CDR2 SMNVEV (reference sequence). The CDR3 DNA sequence: TGTGCCAGCAGTTTGACAGGGTACAACTATGGCTACACCTTC. Residues: CASSLTGYNYGYTF.

This clone was seen only a few times. The V gene is TRBV2, the J gene TRBJ1-4; no clear D. The CDR3 spans 14 residues. V was cut by 8 bases and J by 5 bases, with 15 bases left in between. Germline CDR1 reads SNHLY; CDR2 reads FYNNEI. The CDR3 nucleotides read TGTGCCAGCCTCAGGTGGCAGAACAATGAAAAACTGTTTTTT. This translates into CASLRWQNNEKLFF.

The V call is TRBV7-6, the J call TRBJ2-2, with TRBD2 identical over 7 bases. Per germline, CDR1 SGHVS and CDR2 FNYEAQ. This CDR3 is built from 18 residues. Trimming removed 5 bases from V and 0 bases from J; junction bases left unmatched: 12. This CDR3 is CASSPRRLGGTNTGELFF. CDR3 DNA sequence: TGTGCCAGCAGCCCGAGACGGTTGGGGGGGACGAACACCGGGGAGCTGTTTTTT.

The chain combines TRBV5-1 with TRBJ2-5, with 12 nucleotides matching TRBD2. In germline, CDR1 is SGHRS, CDR2 YFSETQ. The CDR3 is made up of 14 amino acids. The trim removed 4 bases at V and 4 bases at J, leaving 2 bases unmatched. This chain's CDR3 is CASSLGLAGETQYF. CDR3 DNA: TGCGCCAGCAGCCTGGGACTAGCGGGAGAGACCCAGTACTTC.

The genes are TRBV5-6 and TRBJ2-5, with a possible D match to TRBD2 (6 bases). The length of the CDR3 is 14 residues. Trimming pared 7 bases from V and 1 base from J, leaving 14 bases between. Per the germline V gene, CDR1 is SGHDT and CDR2 is YYEEEE. The CDR3 DNA is TGTGCCAGCGTCCAACGGGGGACCCAAGAGACCCAGTACTTC. Translation: CASVQRGTQETQYF.

The chain combines TRBV10-3 with TRBJ2-2; 10 nucleotides align to TRBD2. V gave up 5 bases and J gave up 7 bases; unmatched junction bases: 7. The CDR3 is 15 amino acids. The germline V gene has CDR1 ENHRY and CDR2 SYGVKD. CDR3 amino acids: CAISFLAGDDGELFF. DNA of the CDR3: TGTGCCATCAGTTTTCTAGCGGGAGACGACGGGGAGCTGTTTTTT.

The J gene is TRBJ1-2, the V gene TRBV5-4, with 10 bases lining up with TRBD1. Germline V gives CDR1 SGHNT, CDR2 YYREEE (reference sequence). V shed 4 bases, J shed 4 bases, and the junction held 10 bases outside the gene matches. The CDR3 contains 16 residues. The CDR3 region is CASSPRDRGDSYGYTF. The CDR3 coding sequence is TGTGCCAGCAGCCCCCGGGACAGGGGCGATAGCTATGGCTACACCTTC.